This T cell receptor beta chain was obtained from a study of T cell responses to AZD1222 COVID-19 vaccine. The CDR3 sequence is 12 residues long. Germline V CDR1 and CDR2: GTSNPN, SVGIG (reference sequence). V dropped 1 base and J dropped 4 bases, with 7 bases sitting between them. Only in-frame clones appear in the TCRdb table, and some are missing; sequencing was by immunoSEQ multiplex PCR. The sample has 150,000 to 200,000 clones, 70% to 90% seen once; the top ten hold 3.5% to 5.5%. The table lists this clone with a count of one. What it binds is unknown. Other DNA sequences in this specimen translate into the identical CDR3. Study-wide results and limits: Repertoires were obtained only post-peak T cell response. Only 5 to 7 AZD1222 recipients tested seropositive at baseline.

The gene calls are TRBV30 and TRBJ1-1; D is unresolved. This TCR was sampled from an adult who received the MenACWY meningococcal vaccine as a control. Sequencing was performed on peripheral blood, taken 28 days after the second dose of the MenACWY control vaccine. The DNA for the CDR3 is TGTGCCTGGAGTGGGGGAAGCACTGAAGCTTTCTTT. Protein sequence: CAWSGGSTEAFF.